This TCR beta chain was found in a study of long-term antiretroviral therapy in people with HIV (dated by TCRdb to between 2022 and 2023). Turning to the overall study: The earliest samples were collected roughly a decade before the 2015 WHO recommendation for immediate ART, at a time when ART was usually postponed until CD4 counts fell. No cross-contamination during QIAcube processing was shown when test extractions of a monoclonal T-cell line were performed alongside about 30 polyclonal samples. A total of 192 cryopreserved PBMC samples were contributed to the cohort by 30 adults with confirmed HIV infection, with samples collected serially over a mean of roughly six years (range 1-12). About a third of the roughly 30 participants with HIV were female. A retrospective serial study tested whether changes in peripheral blood TRB repertoire composition and diversity were associated with ART initiation and durable HIV suppression. On the study overall, not on this receptor specifically: The samples span the years 2004 to 2017, and the ART regimens used at that time may not be as effective as current regimens. Inferences about post-ART repertoire changes were limited because no data were available on ART adherence, viral resistance or therapy changes. Narrower CDR3 length ranges were observed in HIV repertoires than in controls, and an antigen-experienced repertoire with only a slight naive shift after ART was suggested by the network structure. Because cell numbers in pre-ART samples were limited, unsorted PBMC were profiled instead of sorted CD4+ and CD8+ T cells. Limited PBMC availability meant only the TCR beta chain was sequenced, without alpha chain pairing. At every time point, the repertoire was dominated by expanded TRB clones first identified before ART initiation, although this dominance fluctuated and, in many PLHIV, declined after ART. Starting ART was linked to a significant rise in TRB diversity, yet even with long-term ART the diversity remained significantly lower than in transplant donor controls.

Taken from the germline V gene (reference sequence), the CDR1 and CDR2 loops are SSHAT and FNYEAQ. CDR3 length: 13 amino acids, cysteine to phenylalanine. The kept DNA is CDR3 alone, 39 bases in frame from the first base. The immunoSEQ hsTCRB v3.0 assay was used at survey level resolution for TRB variable region sequencing. The targeted TRB sequencing depth was roughly 40,000-55,000 T-cell genomes per sample. TRB libraries were pooled and sequenced on an Illumina MiSeq using a v3 150-cycle kit. The authors processed their data as follows. Repertoire analysis ran in R within a reproducible Nextflow workflow covering QC, data transformation and analysis. LymphoSeq2, an R package for exploring AIRR-Seq data, was used to implement the custom analyses. Several samples that produced fewer than 5000 total TRB sequences were removed, so fewer than 200 HIV repertoires were analyzed. Among the 180 to 200 retained HIV repertoires, 55 to 65 were collected before ART initiation and more than 120 after ART initiation. Repertoires were downsampled to 5000 TRB nucleotide sequences, with summary statistics averaged over 100 downsampling iterations. TRB sequences were retained for analysis only if CDR3 regions of at least seven amino acids were present. Diversity was assessed using a clonality score derived from Shannon entropy and using the Gini coefficient. Repertoire networks linked the top 5000 CDR3 amino acid sequences whenever two sequences differed by an edit distance of one. GLIPH2 predicted antigen specificity groups and MHC restriction for TRB CDR3 amino acid sequences. Known CMV, EBV, HIV or tissue antigen associations were flagged by matching CDR3 amino acid sequences against VDJdb and McPAS-TCR. Pre-ART, post-ART and control groups were compared with Wilcoxon signed-rank tests and Holm-Bonferroni correction. TCRdb carries this immuneACCESS record with in-frame sequences only. Its versions omit some clonotypes, under half of them owing to an unresolved V gene in the studies checked, with the rest unexplained. V, J and clone size are those of that table, while D and trimming were read from the DNA. The sample table contains around 38,000 clones; only one count was recorded for 94% of them. The ten largest clones add up to around 2% of the sample.

A note on this clone: The antigen it recognizes is unknown. Sequence at one end of the junction differs from germline and may be a read error.

Inclusion was restricted to participants for whom at least one PBMC sample before ART initiation and at least two post-ART samples were available. Every participant with HIV received treatment in the United States of America. Cryopreserved samples of about 0.95-11 million PBMC were thawed and washed before DNA extraction. At the time of the earliest PBMC sample, participants with HIV were aged between roughly 20 and 54 years. Per participant, PBMC samples came from 1-4 timepoints prior to ART initiation and 2-8 timepoints following ART initiation, for a median of 7 samples. Serial HIV viral load, CD4+ T-cell count, ART history and demographic data were obtained for every participant. A Qiagen kit on a QIAcube was used to extract genomic DNA from unsorted PBMC, with samples processed in batches of 12.

The chain is made from TRBV7-7 and TRBJ2-2, with no reliable assignment of the D segment. The TCR was taken from a young man with HIV. This material consisted of unsorted PBMCs, taken roughly 9.4 years after starting antiretroviral therapy. This receptor has the CDR3 CASSLRLDGELFF. The DNA is TGTGCTAGCAGCCTGCGTCTGGACGGGGAGCTGTTTTTT.